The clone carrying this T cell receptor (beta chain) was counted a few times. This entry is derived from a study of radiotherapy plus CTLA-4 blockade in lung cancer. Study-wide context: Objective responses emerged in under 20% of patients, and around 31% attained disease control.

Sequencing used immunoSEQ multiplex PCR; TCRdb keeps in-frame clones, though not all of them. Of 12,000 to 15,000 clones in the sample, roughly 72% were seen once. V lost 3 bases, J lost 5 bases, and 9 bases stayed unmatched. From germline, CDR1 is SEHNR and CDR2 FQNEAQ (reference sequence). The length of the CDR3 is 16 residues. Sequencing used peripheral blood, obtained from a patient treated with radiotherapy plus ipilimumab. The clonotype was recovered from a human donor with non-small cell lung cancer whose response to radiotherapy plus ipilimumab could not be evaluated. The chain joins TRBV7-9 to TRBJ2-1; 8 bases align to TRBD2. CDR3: CASSFPYGGADNEQFF. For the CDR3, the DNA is TGTGCCAGCAGCTTCCCTTACGGGGGGGCTGACAATGAGCAGTTCTTC.